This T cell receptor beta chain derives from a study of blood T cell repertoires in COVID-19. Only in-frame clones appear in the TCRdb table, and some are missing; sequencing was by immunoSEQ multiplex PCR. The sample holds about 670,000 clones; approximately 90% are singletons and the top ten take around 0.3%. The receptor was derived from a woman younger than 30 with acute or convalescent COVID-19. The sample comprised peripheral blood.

The CDR3 DNA is TGTGCCAGCAGCCCAGGGATTACCTACGAGCAGTACTTC. Protein sequence: CASSPGITYEQYF. V and J are TRBV5-5 and TRBJ2-7, with D perhaps TRBD1 (5 bases). The CDR3 covers 13 residues. CDR1 and CDR2 from the germline V gene are SGHKS and YYEKEE (reference sequence). V shed 4 bases and J shed 2 bases, with 10 bases lying between them. Full variable domain (rest looked up from reference TRBV5-5 and TRBJ2-7): DAGVTQSPTHLIKTRGQQVTLRCSPISGHKSVSWYQQVLGQGPQFIFQYYEKEERGRGNFPDRFSARQFPNYSSELNVNALLLGDSALYLCASSPGITYEQYFGPGTRLTVT.